One T cell receptor (beta chain) is described in this entry. The CDR3 spans 15 residues. Trimming left V 0 bases short and J 1 base short, with 9 bases between. Per the germline V gene, CDR1 is MGHDK and CDR2 is SYGVNS. The protocol was immunoSEQ multiplex PCR, while the TCRdb copy is restricted to in-frame clones and leaves out a portion. The sample holds roughly 150,000 clones, about nine tenths seen once. This record belongs to a study of T cell responses to AZD1222 COVID-19 vaccine. This sequence joins TRBV25-1 and TRBJ1-2; D not certain. This material consisted of peripheral blood, taken on day 0 of MenACWY control vaccination. This receptor was taken from an adult in good health. CDR3 in DNA: TGTGCCAGCAGTGAATATCCTCGGGGTAACTATGGCTACACCTTC. This sequence encodes CASSEYPRGNYGYTF.